This TCR beta chain originates from a study of blood T cell repertoires in COVID-19. Across the study: From T cells, B-cell-depleted T cells, or PBMCs came the material, which was cDNA or gDNA.

Authors' data handling: Amplification from reference gene primers served as the basis for estimated nucleated cell counts. Method: immunoSEQ multiplex PCR; TCRdb's copy keeps in-frame clones and lacks some. For V, J and clone size, that table is used; D and trimming come from the DNA. The sample lists about 150,000 clones, around 80% occurring once. The clonotype comes from a woman between 50 and 59 years old with acute or convalescent COVID-19. The sample consisted of peripheral blood.

The CDR3 DNA is TGTGCCAGCAGTTTGAACAGGGGCACCGGGGAGCTGTTTTTT. Translation gives CASSLNRGTGELFF. The rearrangement joins TRBV6-5 to TRBJ2-2, with 7 bases aligning to TRBD1. The J segment lost 4 bases and the V segment lost 4 bases, leaving 3 bases of the junction unmatched. Germline assignment: CDR1 MNHEY and CDR2 SVGAGI. CDR3 size: 14 residues.